This is a list of T cell receptor beta chains from one sample in a study of identifying expanded T cells in peripheral blood. Sequencing was performed with immunoSEQ multiplex PCR; in TCRdb, only in-frame clones are kept and a portion is missing. The table includes 100,000 to 150,000 clones, 84% detected once. The sample consisted of blood. The source is a person between 18 and 69 years old in good health. CDR3s include the opening cysteine and the closing phenylalanine or tryptophan. D genes are given only for firm matches. For some rows the clone size is stated as once, few or many, or as a class when expanded; others skip it.

J: TRBJ1-2
V: TRBV19
size: -
D: -
DNA: TGTGCCAGTTCGCCGACACGGGGGGATCCTTTTGGCTACACCTTC
CDR3: CASSPTRGDPFGYTF

J: TRBJ1-1
V: TRBV5-1
size: -
D: -
DNA: TGCGCCAGCAGCCCAGGGCTTCTCACTGAAGCTTTCTTT
CDR3: CASSPGLLTEAFF

J: TRBJ1-2
V: TRBV5-1
size: -
D: TRBD1
DNA: TGCGCCAGCAGCTTCGTTTCGGGACAGGGGGCCGCTGGCTACACCTTC
CDR3: CASSFVSGQGAAGYTF

J: TRBJ1-1
V: TRBV7-9
size: -
D: -
DNA: TGTGCCAGCAACAACCCGGGGGGGACTGAAGCTTTCTTT
CDR3: CASNNPGGTEAFF

J: TRBJ1-1
V: TRBV5-1
size: -
D: -
DNA: TGCGCCAGCAGACCACCCGGGTCCGCCATTTTGAACACTGAAGCTTTCTTT
CDR3: CASRPPGSAILNTEAFF

J: TRBJ1-6
V: TRBV2
size: -
D: -
DNA: TGTGCCAGCAGTGAAGCACAGGGTAATAATTCACCCCTCCACTTT
CDR3: CASSEAQGNNSPLHF

J: TRBJ2-5
V: TRBV14
size: once
D: -
DNA: TGTGCCAGCAGCCAATTTGGGGGGTACCAAGAGACCCAGTACTTC
CDR3: CASSQFGGYQETQYF

J: TRBJ2-5
V: TRBV7-2
size: -
D: -
DNA: TGTGCCAGCAGCTTAGGTAGTCACCAAGAGACCCAGTACTTC
CDR3: CASSLGSHQETQYF

J: TRBJ1-3
V: TRBV5-6
size: -
D: -
DNA: TGTGCCAGCAGCTTCGGGACAGGAAACACCATATATTTT
CDR3: CASSFGTGNTIYF

J: TRBJ1-2
V: TRBV11-2
size: -
D: -
DNA: TGTGCCAGCAGCTTCTCCTCAGGAACTCCTATATATGGCTACACCTTC
CDR3: CASSFSSGTPIYGYTF

J: TRBJ1-2
V: TRBV4-3
size: -
D: TRBD1
DNA: TGCGCCAGCAGCCCCAGTCCGGGACAGGGGGGTGGCTACACCTTC
CDR3: CASSPSPGQGGGYTF

J: TRBJ2-3
V: TRBV5-4
size: -
D: TRBD2
DNA: TGTGCCAGCAGCCAAGAACTAGCGGGGGGGCCAGATACGCAGTATTTT
CDR3: CASSQELAGGPDTQYF

J: TRBJ1-1
V: TRBV15
size: -
D: -
DNA: TGTGCCACCAGCAGAGCAGTAAACACTGAAGCTTTCTTT
CDR3: CATSRAVNTEAFF

J: TRBJ1-2
V: TRBV2
size: -
D: -
DNA: TGTGCCAGCAGTGCTAACTATGGCTACACCTTC
CDR3: CASSANYGYTF

J: TRBJ1-1
V: TRBV6-5
size: -
D: -
DNA: TGTGCCAGCAATAAGCCCGGGGTGAACACTGAAGCTTTCTTT
CDR3: CASNKPGVNTEAFF

J: TRBJ2-7
V: TRBV5-3
size: -
D: TRBD1
DNA: TGTGCCAGAAGAAGGGACAGCAAGTACTTC
CDR3: CARRRDSKYF

J: TRBJ1-1
V: TRBV13
size: once
D: -
DNA: TGTGCCAGCAGCCAATTTTCTCCTGAAGCTTTCTTT
CDR3: CASSQFSPEAFF

J: TRBJ1-6
V: TRBV5-8
size: -
D: -
DNA: TGTGCCAGCAGCTTGGGTCTCGCATCACCCCTCCACTTT
CDR3: CASSLGLASPLHF

J: TRBJ1-1
V: TRBV5-6
size: -
D: TRBD1
DNA: TGTGCCAGCAGCTACCTGGGACAGGGGACGAGCACTGAAGCTTTCTTT
CDR3: CASSYLGQGTSTEAFF

J: TRBJ1-6
V: TRBV6-6
size: -
D: TRBD1
DNA: TGTGCCAGCAGTTACTCGACAGGGCTAAATTCACCCCTCCACTTT
CDR3: CASSYSTGLNSPLHF

J: TRBJ1-2
V: TRBV2
size: -
D: -
DNA: TGTGCCAGCAGTGGGGGTTCTAACTATGGCTACACCTTC
CDR3: CASSGGSNYGYTF

J: TRBJ1-4
V: TRBV13
size: -
D: TRBD1
DNA: TGTGCCAGCAGCTCAAAGACAGGGAGAGGTGAAAAACTGTTTTTT
CDR3: CASSSKTGRGEKLFF

J: TRBJ1-1
V: TRBV5-1
size: -
D: -
DNA: TGCGCCAGCAGCTTGGGACAGGTGGGGAACACTGAAGCTTTCTTT
CDR3: CASSLGQVGNTEAFF

J: TRBJ2-5
V: TRBV7-9
size: -
D: -
DNA: TGTGCCAGCAGTCCACCTCCAGAGACCCAGTACTTC
CDR3: CASSPPPETQYF

J: TRBJ1-4
V: TRBV5-1
size: -
D: -
DNA: TGCGCCAGCAGTCACTCGGGGGGCCCTAATGAAAAACTGTTTTTT
CDR3: CASSHSGGPNEKLFF

J: TRBJ1-1
V: TRBV18
size: -
D: -
DNA: TGTGCCAGCTCACCACCGGGGTCCACCTTGAACACTGAAGCTTTCTTT
CDR3: CASSPPGSTLNTEAFF

J: TRBJ1-1
V: TRBV10-3
size: -
D: TRBD1
DNA: TGTGCCATCAGTGAGTGGGGGACAGGGATGAACACTGAAGCTTTCTTT
CDR3: CAISEWGTGMNTEAFF

J: TRBJ2-7
V: TRBV28
size: -
D: -
DNA: TGTGCCAGCGGACCTTATTACGAGCAGTACTTC
CDR3: CASGPYYEQYF

J: TRBJ1-3
V: TRBV7-9
size: -
D: -
DNA: TGTGCCAGCAGCTTACTTCAGAGGGACACCATATATTTT
CDR3: CASSLLQRDTIYF

J: TRBJ1-2
V: TRBV5-6
size: -
D: -
DNA: TGTGCCAGCAGCTTGCCCCCGGGGCAAGGGGGCTACACCTTC
CDR3: CASSLPPGQGGYTF

J: TRBJ2-1
V: TRBV6-5
size: -
D: -
DNA: TGTGCCAGCAGTTACTCGAGGAAACAGCAGTTCTTC
CDR3: CASSYSRKQQFF

J: TRBJ1-6
V: TRBV7-9
size: few
D: -
DNA: TGTGCCAGCAGCTCAGGGGTTAATTCACCCCTCCACTTT
CDR3: CASSSGVNSPLHF

J: TRBJ2-3
V: TRBV15
size: -
D: -
DNA: TGTGCCACCAGCAGAGAATGGCCAGGGCGCACAGATACGCAGTATTTT
CDR3: CATSREWPGRTDTQYF

J: TRBJ2-1
V: TRBV5-6
size: -
D: TRBD1
DNA: TGTGCCAGCAGCCTGTGGGACAGGGGGACCTGGGAGCAGTTCTTC
CDR3: CASSLWDRGTWEQFF

J: TRBJ2-7
V: TRBV7-8
size: few
D: -
DNA: TGTGCCAGCAGCTTAGGTCCCGGCGGCAGTTCCTACGAGCAGTACTTC
CDR3: CASSLGPGGSSYEQYF

J: TRBJ1-4
V: TRBV21-1
size: -
D: -
DNA: TGTGCCAGCAGCAAACTTCCCGGGACAGGAGATCCCACAACTAATGAAAAACTGTTTTTT
CDR3: CASSKLPGTGDPTTNEKLFF

J: TRBJ2-1
V: TRBV7-6
size: -
D: TRBD2
DNA: TGTGCCAGCAGCTTAGTCGGGGGGGTCGGGCCTTACAATGAGCAGTTCTTC
CDR3: CASSLVGGVGPYNEQFF

J: TRBJ1-3
V: TRBV6-6
size: -
D: -
DNA: TGTGCCAGCAATCTCAGGACGGGGGGAAACACCATATATTTT
CDR3: CASNLRTGGNTIYF

J: TRBJ1-4
V: TRBV6-5
size: -
D: -
DNA: TGTGCCAGCAGTAGGGGCCGGGCGGGTAGAGAAAAACTGTTTTTT
CDR3: CASSRGRAGREKLFF

J: TRBJ1-2
V: TRBV15
size: -
D: TRBD1
DNA: TGTGCCACCAGCAGAGACAGGGGGAGGTATGGCTACACCTTC
CDR3: CATSRDRGRYGYTF

J: TRBJ1-2
V: TRBV19
size: -
D: -
DNA: TGTGCCAGTAGTTGGACAGATCGTTTCTATGGCTACACCTTC
CDR3: CASSWTDRFYGYTF

J: TRBJ1-2
V: TRBV7-2
size: -
D: -
DNA: TGTGCCAGCAGCTCCAATGGGGGCTACTATGGCTACACCTTC
CDR3: CASSSNGGYYGYTF